Presented here are 30 T cell receptor beta chains from one specimen sequenced in a study of CD8 T cells in ankylosing spondylitis. TCRdb reprocessed the 5' RACE reads via MiXCR and lists one record per CDR3 protein. The table records some 340,000 distinct CDR3 sequences, roughly 14% of them present only once. Sequencing was done on a sample of blood, either unsorted or a sorted T cell fraction (not recorded which). These receptors were taken from a male donor with ankylosing spondylitis or in good health (not recorded which).

The sample holds a few counts of this clonotype. The rearrangement links TRBV5-1 to TRBJ2-7; 9 bases line up with TRBD2. V shed 1 base, J shed 1 base, and the junction held 6 bases outside the gene matches. The CDR3 has 16 residues. Per germline, CDR1 SGHRS and CDR2 YFSETQ. This CDR3 reads CASSLRAGGTSYEQYF. In DNA, the CDR3 is TGCGCCAGCAGCTTGCGAGCGGGGGGAACTTCCTACGAGCAGTACTTC. The variable domain in full, completed from reference TRBV5-1 and TRBJ2-7, reads KAGVTQTPRYLIKTRGQQVTLSCSPISGHRSVSWYQQTPGQGLQFLFEYFSETQRNKGNFPGRFSGRQFSNSRSEMNVSTLELGDSALYLCASSLRAGGTSYEQYFGPGTRLTVT.

This chain uses TRBV5-8 with TRBJ2-1, with D possibly being TRBD1 (6 bases). Trimming shortened V by 3 bases and J by 4 bases, and 11 bases separated the two germline ends. The CDR3 covers 14 residues. CDR1 is SGHTS, CDR2 YDEGEE, per germline. CDR3 in DNA: TGTGCCAGCAGCTCTTCCACAGGGTACAATGAGCAGTTCTTC. Amino acid sequence: CASSSSTGYNEQFF.

The chain links TRBV7-2 to TRBJ2-5; 7 bases are a match to TRBD2. V shed 4 bases, J shed 5 bases, and the junction held 7 bases outside the gene matches. Per germline, CDR1 SGHTA and CDR2 FQGNSA. This CDR3 spans 14 amino acids. DNA of the CDR3: TGTGCCAGCAGCTCGGGACTACCAGGGGAGACCCAGTACTTC. As protein: CASSSGLPGETQYF.

The chain joins TRBV5-1 to TRBJ2-7, with D perhaps matching TRBD2 (5 bases). CDR1 is SGHRS and CDR2 is YFSETQ in the germline V gene. V lost 4 bases and J 2 bases, leaving 13 bases between the germline ends. This CDR3 contains 14 residues. The chain's CDR3 is CASSPLGVTYEQYF. The CDR3 region has the DNA TGCGCCAGCAGCCCGCTCGGGGTCACCTACGAGCAGTACTTC.

This clonotype was seen more than once but under ten times. This chain connects TRBV29-1 to TRBJ1-1; D ambiguous. Trimming removed 7 bases at V and 1 base at J, with 13 bases between. The CDR3 sequence is 13 residues long. Germline CDR1 reads SQVTM; CDR2 reads ANQGSEA. DNA for the CDR3: TGCAGCGAGGCTCTGCGGCGGAACACTGAAGCTTTCTTT. It is translated as CSEALRRNTEAFF.

This clonotype was counted ten times or more. CDR3 amino acids: CASGLNHAEAFF. The CDR3 DNA is TGTGCTAGTGGTTTGAACCACGCTGAAGCTTTCTTT. The J gene is TRBJ1-1, the V gene TRBV12-5, with D hard to call. CDR1 is LGHNT, CDR2 FRNRAP, per germline. CDR3 length: 12 amino acids. V lost 2 bases to trimming and J lost 6 bases, with 7 bases between them.

V usage is TRBV12-3 or TRBV12-4 and J usage is TRBJ1-5, with a possible D match to TRBD1 (6 bases). The CDR3 has 16 amino acids. Trimming stripped 8 bases from V and 1 base from J, with 18 bases between. CDR3 residues: CASGQTRIWSNQPQHF. CDR3 nucleotides: TGTGCCAGCGGACAGACTAGGATTTGGAGCAATCAGCCCCAGCATTTT.

The chain carries TRBV3-1 and TRBJ1-1, with D perhaps TRBD1 (5 bases). The CDR3 length is 15 residues. V lost 5 bases and J 5 bases, leaving 18 bases between the germline ends. Looked up from germline, CDR1 is LGHDT and CDR2 is YNNKEL (reference sequence). CDR3 DNA: TGTGCCAGCAGCTACCAACACCTCAGGGATACTGAAGCTTTCTTT. The encoded protein is CASSYQHLRDTEAFF.

The V gene is TRBV12-3 or TRBV12-4, the J gene TRBJ2-5; TRBD1 is a possible D gene (5 bases). This CDR3 contains 15 residues. V was pared by 3 bases and J by 2 bases, with 13 bases between. The CDR3 sequence is CASSFKGPYQETQYF. CDR3 bases: TGTGCCAGCAGTTTCAAGGGGCCCTATCAAGAGACCCAGTACTTC.

This clonotype was picked up a small number of times. The chain combines TRBV2 with TRBJ1-2; possible D gene TRBD1, 5 bases. This CDR3 contains 13 residues. Between the trimmed V and J ends, which lost 3 bases and 8 bases, there was a span of 13 bases. Germline loops: CDR1 SNHLY, CDR2 FYNNEI. The CDR3 DNA sequence: TGTGCCAGCAGTGATATGGGGGTTTACGGCTACACCTTC. Amino acid sequence: CASSDMGVYGYTF.

This clonotype was seen repeatedly, ten times or more. CDR3 DNA: TGTGCCAGCCAAGGGGGGGGCTCCTATAATTCACCCCTCCACTTT. This gives the protein CASQGGGSYNSPLHF. The chain has TRBV4-2 and TRBJ1-6; a weak D match, TRBD1 (6 bases). Germline V lookup: CDR1 LGHNA, CDR2 YNFKEQ. The V and J ends lost 8 bases and 0 bases respectively, with 11 bases between them. CDR3 length: 15 residues.

This clonotype turned up a few times. This chain joins TRBV3-1 and TRBJ1-5, with D unresolved. The ends were cut back, 2 bases at V and 0 bases at J, with 5 bases in the middle. CDR3 length: 14 residues. Germline V gene sequence: CDR1 LGHDT, CDR2 YNNKEL (reference sequence). The CDR3 DNA sequence: TGTGCCAGCAGCCAACAGACTAGCAATCAGCCCCAGCATTTT. Protein: CASSQQTSNQPQHF.

The rearrangement uses TRBV20-1 and TRBJ2-2, with 16 bases matching TRBD2. Trimming cost V 6 bases and J 3 bases; bases outside gene matches: 7. The germline V gene has CDR1 DFQATT and CDR2 SNEGSKA (reference sequence). This CDR3 spans 17 amino acids. CDR3 in amino acids: CSALGLAGGRDTGELFF. The CDR3 nucleotides read TGCAGTGCACTGGGACTAGCGGGGGGGCGGGACACCGGGGAGCTGTTTTTT.

This clonotype was counted a single time. This chain uses TRBV20-1 with TRBJ2-7; maybe TRBD2 (7 bases). The V gene lost 4 bases and the J gene lost 5 bases, with 18 bases spanning the gap. The CDR3 runs to 14 residues. Per the germline V gene, CDR1 is DFQATT and CDR2 is SNEGSKA (reference sequence). The chain's CDR3 is CSAIPGRGTDEQYF. In DNA form, the CDR3 reads TGCAGTGCTATCCCGGGGAGGGGGACCGACGAGCAGTACTTC.

In its sample, this clonotype was seen many times. The chain is built from TRBV12-3 or TRBV12-4 and TRBJ1-3; TRBD1 might be the D (5 bases). The V end lost 5 bases, the J end lost 0 bases, and 11 bases lay between the germline ends. The CDR3 spans 15 residues. The CDR3, as DNA: TGTGCCAGCAGTCTAGGGGCGAACTCTGGAAACACCATATATTTT. Encoded protein: CASSLGANSGNTIYF.

The gene calls are TRBV27 and TRBJ2-5; D possibly uses TRBD1 or TRBD2 (5 bases each). V lost 5 bases, J lost 5 bases, and 12 bases lay in between. Germline-derived CDR1 and CDR2 are MNHEY and SMNVEV (reference sequence). The CDR3 extends over 13 amino acids. CDR3 DNA: TGTGCCAGCAGTCCCTCAGGGACGGAGACCCAGTACTTC. This sequence encodes CASSPSGTETQYF.

This clonotype was found a few times. The chain combines TRBV29-1 with TRBJ2-7, with D perhaps matching TRBD2 (5 bases). Germline V gives CDR1 SQVTM, CDR2 ANQGSEA. The CDR3 covers 11 residues. V was shortened by 5 bases and J by 3 bases, with 8 bases between the two germline ends. The CDR3 nucleotides are TGCAGCGTTCGCGAGGGCTACGAGCAGTACTTC. Residues: CSVREGYEQYF.

This chain joins TRBV4-2 and TRBJ1-1; tentatively, D is TRBD1 (6 bases). The CDR3 has 16 residues. CDR1 is LGHNA and CDR2 is YNFKEQ in the germline V gene. Trimming pared 0 bases from V and 3 bases from J, leaving 14 bases between. The CDR3: CASSQDEGGTDTEAFF. As DNA, the CDR3 is TGTGCCAGCAGCCAAGATGAAGGGGGGACGGACACTGAAGCTTTCTTT.

This chain links TRBV10-3 with TRBJ2-1, with D perhaps matching TRBD2 (6 bases). Trimming removed 4 bases from V and 3 bases from J, with 13 bases in between. Per germline, CDR1 ENHRY and CDR2 SYGVKD. The CDR3 totals 15 residues. CDR3 nucleotide sequence: TGTGCCATCAGTGGGGGGGAAACCCTCTACAATGAGCAGTTCTTC. As protein: CAISGGETLYNEQFF.

This CDR3 reads CSAAEGGWNTQYF. CDR3 DNA: TGCAGTGCTGCTGAGGGGGGCTGGAATACGCAGTATTTT. V is TRBV20-1 and J is TRBJ2-3; TRBD1 or TRBD2 may be the D gene (6 bases each). The CDR3 is made up of 13 amino acids. Germline CDR1 is DFQATT and CDR2 is SNEGSKA (reference sequence). Trimming left V 5 bases short and J 7 bases short, with 16 bases between.

This clonotype was seen a few times. The chain recombines TRBV6-5 with TRBJ1-1, with TRBD1 identical over 7 bases. J gave up 7 bases and V 2 bases, and 4 bases lay outside the gene matches. Germline V gene lookup returns CDR1 MNHEY and CDR2 SVGAGI. The CDR3 totals 13 residues. CDR3 in DNA: TGTGCCAGCAGTTACGTGGCAGGGGGTGAAGCTTTCTTT. Translating it yields CASSYVAGGEAFF.

The gene calls are TRBV7-2 and TRBJ2-3, with TRBD1 as a possible D gene (5 bases). The CDR3 is 15 amino acids. V lost 7 bases and J 4 bases, leaving 18 bases between the germline ends. Germline CDR1 reads SGHTA; CDR2 reads FQGNSA. The CDR3 DNA reads TGTGCCAGCACCCAAGGCCGGGCAGGGCCAGATACGCAGTATTTT. Encoded protein: CASTQGRAGPDTQYF.

Of note for this clonotype: A clone one base away is much larger, so this may be a read error. CDR3 protein: CASSQVQEIQYF. CDR3 nucleotide sequence: TGTGCCAGCAGCCAAGTCCAAGAGATCCAGTACTTC. The chain has TRBV3-1 and TRBJ2-5; D uncertain. This CDR3 comprises 12 residues. The germline V gene encodes CDR1 LGHDT and CDR2 YNNKEL (reference sequence).

The chain recombines TRBV20-1 with TRBJ2-2; unclear D gene. Looked up from germline, CDR1 is DFQATT and CDR2 is SNEGSKA (reference sequence). Trimming took 6 bases from V and 6 from J, leaving 8 bases between them. CDR3 length equals 11 residues. The CDR3 loop is CSASGPGELFF. CDR3 bases: TGCAGTGCCAGTGGGCCCGGGGAGCTGTTTTTT.

This clonotype was seen many times. This rearrangement joins TRBV7-2 to TRBJ2-7, with D possibly TRBD1 on 6 matching bases. The CDR3 is 15 amino acids. Germline lookup yields CDR1 SGHTA and CDR2 FQGNSA. The V gene lost 4 bases and the J gene lost 0 bases, with 13 bases spanning the gap. The CDR3 region is CASSSGVPSSYEQYF. CDR3 in DNA: TGTGCCAGCAGCTCAGGGGTTCCTAGCTCCTACGAGCAGTACTTC.

This clonotype was counted a few times. The chain's CDR3 is CASSRRLANEQFF. CDR3 coding DNA: TGTGCCAGCAGCCGCCGACTAGCAAATGAGCAGTTCTTC. This chain uses TRBV14 with TRBJ2-1, with TRBD2 matching over 7 bases. The germline V gene has CDR1 SGHDN and CDR2 FVKESK. V was clipped by 4 bases and J by 7 bases; unmatched bases: 4. There are 13 residues in the CDR3.

The J gene is TRBJ1-1, the V gene TRBV14; D is unresolved. This CDR3 is built from 13 residues. Between the trimmed V and J ends, which lost 6 bases and 4 bases, there was a span of 12 bases. Germline V gene sequence: CDR1 SGHDN, CDR2 FVKESK. The CDR3 DNA sequence: TGTGCCAGCAGTCAGTCATGGAGCACTGAAGCTTTCTTT. It yields the protein CASSQSWSTEAFF.

V gene TRBV12-3 or TRBV12-4 combines with J gene TRBJ1-4; a possible D gene is TRBD1 (5 bases). This CDR3 is built from 14 residues. Trimming removed 7 bases at V and 5 bases at J, with 14 bases between. This chain's CDR3 is CASTSWDSNEKLFF. The CDR3 DNA follows: TGTGCCAGCACCTCTTGGGACTCAAATGAAAAACTGTTTTTT.

A few counts support this clonotype. The CDR3 region is CSAKDRGRTDTQYF. The CDR3 nucleotides are TGCAGTGCTAAAGACAGGGGGAGGACAGATACGCAGTATTTT. This chain links TRBV20-1 with TRBJ2-3, with 9 bases aligning to TRBD1. CDR3 length: 14 amino acids. Germline CDR1 reads DFQATT; CDR2 reads SNEGSKA (reference sequence). V was pared by 4 bases and J by 3 bases, with 5 bases of the junction left unmatched.

Remarks on this clonotype: One junction end does not reproduce the germline sequence, and a read error may be involved. The chain combines TRBV3-1 with TRBJ1-2, with D tentatively TRBD1 (6 bases). Germline V lookup: CDR1 LGHDT, CDR2 YNNKEL (reference sequence). The CDR3 extends over 13 amino acids. This CDR3 reads CASSQGQPYGYTF. The CDR3 nucleotides read TGTGCCAGCAGTCAAGGACAGCCCTATGGCTACACCTTC.